The rows below give T cell receptor beta chains drawn from one sample of a study of blood T cell repertoires in COVID-19. This table comes from immunoSEQ multiplex PCR, and its TCRdb copy is limited to in-frame clones, with some not included. The sample includes around 170,000 clones, roughly nine tenths of them seen just once. Input material: peripheral blood. The receptors stem from a man between 60 and 70 years old with acute or convalescent COVID-19. The CDR3 runs from the conserved cysteine through the conserved F or W. D genes are given only for firm matches.

V gene	D gene	J gene	CDR3 protein	CDR3 DNA
TRBV7-9	.	TRBJ1-6	CASQTGRNSPLHF	TGTGCCAGCCAAACAGGGCGGAATTCACCCCTCCACTTT
TRBV28	.	TRBJ1-2	CASSSGSYGYTF	TGTGCCAGCAGTTCGGGGTCCTATGGCTACACCTTC
TRBV18	TRBD1	TRBJ2-2	CASSPWDRVTTGELFF	TGTGCCAGCTCACCATGGGACAGGGTAACCACCGGGGAGCTGTTTTTT
TRBV11-2	.	TRBJ1-2	CASSYSTGFDYGYTF	TGTGCCAGCAGCTATTCGACGGGTTTTGACTATGGCTACACCTTC
TRBV4-1	.	TRBJ1-2	CASSPGGFYGYTF	TGCGCCAGCAGCCCGGGAGGGTTCTATGGCTACACCTTC
TRBV6-1	TRBD1	TRBJ2-3	CASRQGADTQYF	TGTGCCAGCAGACAGGGGGCAGATACGCAGTATTTT
TRBV19	.	TRBJ1-5	CASSINGGGQPQHF	TGTGCCAGTAGTATCAATGGGGGGGGTCAGCCCCAGCATTTT
TRBV18	.	TRBJ1-3	CASSSTTRSSGNTIYF	TGTGCCAGCTCATCTACGACACGTAGCTCTGGAAACACCATATATTTT
TRBV18	.	TRBJ2-7	CASSPVIDEQYF	TGTGCCAGCTCACCAGTAATCGACGAGCAGTACTTC
TRBV29-1	TRBD1	TRBJ2-3	CSVSGTGSTDTQYF	TGCAGCGTTAGTGGGACAGGCTCCACAGATACGCAGTATTTT
TRBV11-1	.	TRBJ1-3	CASSLSSAASGNTIYF	TGTGCCAGCAGCTTATCTTCAGCGGCCTCTGGAAACACCATATATTTT
TRBV5-6	.	TRBJ1-2	CASSLDVARGGYTF	TGTGCCAGCAGCTTGGACGTCGCACGCGGGGGCTACACCTTC
TRBV5-1	.	TRBJ1-4	CASSLGTTDNEKLFF	TGCGCCAGCAGCTTGGGGACAACGGATAATGAAAAACTGTTTTTT
TRBV9	TRBD1	TRBJ1-6	CASSEGTGINSPLHF	TGTGCCAGCAGCGAGGGGACAGGGATTAATTCACCCCTCCACTTT
TRBV15	.	TRBJ1-4	CATSVGVGGTTNEKLFF	TGTGCCACCAGCGTCGGGGTCGGAGGGACAACTAATGAAAAACTGTTTTTT
TRBV24-1	TRBD1	TRBJ2-7	CATSGTGGTNEQYF	TGTGCCACCAGTGGTACAGGGGGAACTAACGAGCAGTACTTC
TRBV6-5	.	TRBJ2-2	CASSSLGGNTGELFF	TGTGCCAGCAGTTCACTGGGGGGGAACACCGGGGAGCTGTTTTTT